The rows below give T cell receptor beta chains drawn from one sample of a study of neurological immune-mediated disorders. TCRdb re-called the 5' RACE reads through MiXCR, storing one row per CDR3 protein. Of about 92,000 distinct CDR3 sequences in the sample, 3% to 4% were seen once. Material: PBMCs. These receptors were taken from a woman aged 45-60 years with multiple sclerosis. CDR3s include the opening cysteine and the closing phenylalanine or tryptophan. The D gene is left open where the match is weak. Not all rows give a size; the values are once, few, many and, for expanded clones, a class.

>TRBV6-6|few|15|TRBD1|TRBJ1-4
TGTGCCAGCAGGGAACCGGGACAGGGGAGTGAAAAACTGTTTTTT
CASREPGQGSEKLFF
>TRBV5-1|many|15|TRBD1|TRBJ2-4
TGCGCCAGCAGCCGAACGGGACAGTCCGAAAACATTCAGTACTTC
CASSRTGQSENIQYF
>TRBV12-3/TRBV12-4|many|15|NA|TRBJ1-2
TGTGCCAGCAGTTTAATAGGGATATCTAACTATGGCTACACCTTC
CASSLIGISNYGYTF
>TRBV9|many|16|TRBD1|TRBJ2-1
TGTGCCAGCAGCATCTCCGGGACAGGGTTAAGGGATGAGCAGTTCTTC
CASSISGTGLRDEQFF
>TRBV4-3|many|14|TRBD1|TRBJ2-7
TGCGCCAGCAGCGGAAACAGGGGTCCCTACGAGCAGTACTTC
CASSGNRGPYEQYF
>TRBV3-1|many|13|TRBD1|TRBJ2-7
TGTGCCAGCAGGATCGGGACAGGGCAGCGGCAGTACTTC
CASRIGTGQRQYF
>TRBV5-1|many|17|NA|TRBJ1-3
TGCGCCAGCAGCTTACAACCAGGGGCGAACTCTGGAAACACCATATATTTT
CASSLQPGANSGNTIYF
>TRBV27|many|14|TRBD1|TRBJ1-2
TGTGCCAGCAGTGATTATAGACAGGGTCGGGGCTACACCTTC
CASSDYRQGRGYTF
>TRBV5-1|many|16|TRBD2|TRBJ2-2
TGCGCCAGCAGTTCCCCCGGACTAGAATCCACCGGGGAGCTGTTTTTT
CASSSPGLESTGELFF
>TRBV9|many|14|NA|TRBJ1-1
TGTGCCAGCAGCGACGGACGGCGGGCAGCTGAAGCTTTCTTT
CASSDGRRAAEAFF
>TRBV9|many|15|NA|TRBJ2-1
TGTGCCAGCAGTGGAAAACAAGGGGCCTACAATGAGCAGTTCTTC
CASSGKQGAYNEQFF
>TRBV6-4|many|15|TRBD2|TRBJ2-1
TGTGCCAGCAGTGACTCCGGGGGGGCCTACAATGAGCAGTTCTTC
CASSDSGGAYNEQFF
>TRBV7-2|many|12|NA|TRBJ2-5
TGTGCCAGCAGACACCGGGGGAAGACCCAGTACTTC
CASRHRGKTQYF
>TRBV7-6|many|15|NA|TRBJ1-1
TGTGCCAGCAGCCACCCGCCGGGGCGCCACGCTGAAGCTTTCTTT
CASSHPPGRHAEAFF
>TRBV4-3|few|15|TRBD1|TRBJ1-4
TGCGCCAGCAGCCCTCGACAGGGGGTCGTTGAAAAACTGTTTTTT
CASSPRQGVVEKLFF
>TRBV7-2|many|14|TRBD1|TRBJ2-1
TGTGCCAGCAGCTTTCCAGGGGGCTACAATGAGCAGTTCTTC
CASSFPGGYNEQFF
>TRBV5-1|many|16|NA|TRBJ1-3
TGCGCCAGCAGCTTGGAAGGAGGCAGTGTCGGAAACACCATATATTTT
CASSLEGGSVGNTIYF
>TRBV20-1|many|17|TRBD2|TRBJ2-1
TGCAGTGCTACCCCAGCTAGTAGCGGGGGGGCCCTGAATGAGCAGTTCTTC
CSATPASSGGALNEQFF
>TRBV5-6|many|12|NA|TRBJ1-2
TGTGCCAGCAGCTTGAACAACTATGGCTACACCTTC
CASSLNNYGYTF
>TRBV5-4|many|13|NA|TRBJ2-1
TGTGCCAGCAGCATCGGACTTACTAATGAGCAGTTCTTC
CASSIGLTNEQFF
>TRBV20-1|many|14|NA|TRBJ1-4
TGCAGTGCTAGGCCAGGGACCCCAGGGGTAAAACTGTTTTTT
CSARPGTPGVKLFF
>TRBV27|many|18|NA|TRBJ1-4
TGTGCCAGCAGTTTAGAGCCTCCTTGGACCGCAACTAATGAAAAACTGTTTTTT
CASSLEPPWTATNEKLFF
>TRBV11-2|many|14|TRBD2|TRBJ2-7
TGTGCCAGCACCCCCCGGGACTATATATACGAGCAGTACTTC
CASTPRDYIYEQYF
>TRBV5-1|many|14|NA|TRBJ2-1
TGCGCCAGCAGCCCCCTGGCGGGGTACAATGAGCAGTTCTTC
CASSPLAGYNEQFF
>TRBV5-4|many|14|NA|TRBJ2-4
TGTGCCAGCAGCTTGGGGGGAGCCAAAAACATTCAGTACTTC
CASSLGGAKNIQYF
>TRBV11-1|many|13|TRBD1|TRBJ2-5
TGTGCCAGTCAACAGGGGGCTTTTGAGACCCAGTACTTC
CASQQGAFETQYF
>TRBV9|many|18|NA|TRBJ2-2
TGTGCCAGCAGCCCAACGGGAGTTATAGACCCGAACACCGGGGAGCTGTTTTTT
CASSPTGVIDPNTGELFF
>TRBV12-3/TRBV12-4|few|22|TRBD2|TRBJ2-5
TGTGCCAGCAGTCTACCCCCGGGACAAACCAGACTAGCGGGGGGTGAGATGGAGTCCCAGTACTTC
CASSLPPGQTRLAGGEMESQYF
>TRBV5-1|many|15|NA|TRBJ1-1
TGCGCCAGCAGCTTAGACGGATTCCCGAACACTGAAGCTTTCTTT
CASSLDGFPNTEAFF
>TRBV20-1|many|13|TRBD1|TRBJ1-4
TGCAGTGCTACGACAGGGCGGGGTGAAAAACTGTTTTTT
CSATTGRGEKLFF
>TRBV7-2|many|15|NA|TRBJ2-2
TGTGCCAGCAGCTCAAATAGGGCGAACACCGGGGAGCTGTTTTTT
CASSSNRANTGELFF
>TRBV4-3|many|17|NA|TRBJ2-1
TGCGCCAGCAGCCAGAAATACAGGGTGAGCTCCTACAATGAGCAGTTCTTC
CASSQKYRVSSYNEQFF
>TRBV10-3|few|16|NA|TRBJ2-5
TGTGCCATCAGTGATGGTAGGGACCAGCGGCAAGAGACCCAGTACTTC
CAISDGRDQRQETQYF
>TRBV7-9|few|14|NA|TRBJ2-7
TGTGCCAGCAGCTCCATGGACGGGTCCTACGAGCAGTACTTC
CASSSMDGSYEQYF
>TRBV7-9|many|17|TRBD1|TRBJ2-7
TGTGCCAGCAGCTCACCGCCTAAGGACAGGGGTGTCTACGAGCAGTACTTC
CASSSPPKDRGVYEQYF
>TRBV7-2|many|13|NA|TRBJ2-3
TGTGCCAGCAGCCGGGGGACAACAGATACGCAGTATTTT
CASSRGTTDTQYF
>TRBV5-1|many|14|NA|TRBJ1-2
TGCGCCAGCAGCTTGGAATCCGGGGACTATGGCTACACCTTC
CASSLESGDYGYTF
>TRBV4-2|many|15|NA|TRBJ1-1
TGTGCCAGCAGCATACGGACGACCGAAGTCGGAAGCGGTTTCTTT
CASSIRTTEVGSGFF
>TRBV5-6|many|14|TRBD1|TRBJ2-7
TGTGCCAGCAGCTCCCGCAGGGGGCCGAACGAGCAGTACTTC
CASSSRRGPNEQYF
>TRBV5-1|many|17|NA|TRBJ1-6
TGCGCCAGCAGCTTGGAAGGCCTGCCGGGGCCTAACTCACCCCTCCACTTT
CASSLEGLPGPNSPLHF
>TRBV3-1|many|14|NA|TRBJ2-7
TGTGCCAGCAGCCAAGGAAATTTAGTGCACGAGCAGTACTTC
CASSQGNLVHEQYF
>TRBV15|many|15|TRBD1|TRBJ1-2
TGTGCCACCAGCAGGGGGACAGGGGGGATCTATGGCTACACCTTC
CATSRGTGGIYGYTF
>TRBV20-1|many|14|TRBD1|TRBJ1-4
TGCAGTGCTAGAGGTGACAGGGTGATAGAAAAACTGTTTTTT
CSARGDRVIEKLFF
>TRBV18|NA|13|NA|TRBJ1-1
TGTGCCAGCCCACCCCAAACGGACACTGAAGCTTTCTTT
CASPPQTDTEAFF
>TRBV12-3/TRBV12-4|many|13|NA|TRBJ1-2
TGTGCCAGCAGTTTAACAGGGCGAGTAGGCTACACCTTC
CASSLTGRVGYTF
>TRBV4-2|many|15|NA|TRBJ2-2
TGTGCCAGCAGCCCCCGAGGGGGGGGCCCCGGGGAGCTGTTTTTT
CASSPRGGGPGELFF
>TRBV20-1|many|16|NA|TRBJ1-6
TGCAGTGCTAGGTGGCAGGGCAGCTCCTATAATTCACCCCTCCACTTT
CSARWQGSSYNSPLHF
>TRBV10-3|many|15|NA|TRBJ1-1
TGTGCCATCAGTGATTCCTCCCAGTTGAACACTGAAGCTTTCTTT
CAISDSSQLNTEAFF
>TRBV20-1|many|16|TRBD2|TRBJ2-3
TGCAGTGCTAGACTTCCTAGCGGGGGGGCCTCAGATACGCAGTATTTT
CSARLPSGGASDTQYF
>TRBV7-2|many|15|NA|TRBJ2-3
TGTGCCAGCAGCTTACAACGGGGGGCGGCAGATACGCAGTATTTT
CASSLQRGAADTQYF
>TRBV25-1|many|14|NA|TRBJ2-7
TGTGCCAGCAGTTCGGCGAAGGGCTCCTACGAGCAGTACTTC
CASSSAKGSYEQYF
>TRBV7-8|many|16|NA|TRBJ2-2
TGTGCCAGCAGCTTGTGGGGGGGCTCGGGCACCGGGGAGCTGTTTTTT
CASSLWGGSGTGELFF
>TRBV6-6|NA|13|NA|TRBJ1-2
TGTGCCAGCAGTTACTCGGCGATGTATGGCTACACCTTC
CASSYSAMYGYTF
>TRBV20-1|many|12|NA|TRBJ2-7
TGCAGTGCGGCCGGGAAGTACTACGAGCAGTACTTC
CSAAGKYYEQYF